The 24 T cell receptor beta chains reported below all come from one sample, sequenced in a study of T cell responses to AZD1222 COVID-19 vaccine. Assay used: immunoSEQ multiplex PCR; TCRdb lists only in-frame clones, some missing. The sample comprises about 130,000 clones, 75% to 90% of which are singletons, and 1.4% to 1.5% rests with the top ten. Sequenced material: peripheral blood, taken on day 0 of AZD1222 vaccination. The receptors were gathered from an adult in good health.

The chain has TRBV7-2 and TRBJ1-4; no definite D call. V was cut by 1 base and J by 7 bases, with 16 bases left in between. Germline V gene lookup returns CDR1 SGHTA and CDR2 FQGNSA. The CDR3 consists of 16 residues. The CDR3: CASSLGSSSGREKLFF. CDR3 coding DNA: TGTGCCAGCAGCTTAGGATCGTCCTCGGGTCGTGAAAAACTGTTTTTT.

The rearrangement uses TRBV5-1 and TRBJ2-3; TRBD1 matches 12 bases. Trimming cost V 4 bases and J 3 bases; bases outside gene matches: 9. Germline lookup yields CDR1 SGHRS and CDR2 YFSETQ. The CDR3 spans 17 residues. The CDR3 DNA sequence: TGCGCCAGCAGCAACCTGGGACAGGGGGCTTGGACAGATACGCAGTATTTT. It specifies CASSNLGQGAWTDTQYF.

V and J are TRBV12-3 or TRBV12-4 and TRBJ2-5; D unclear. V lost 6 bases and J lost 2, with 4 bases in between. This CDR3 spans 11 amino acids. The DNA for the CDR3 is TGTGCCAGCAGCTATCAAGAGACCCAGTACTTC. Protein product: CASSYQETQYF.

The rearrangement joins TRBV10-3 to TRBJ2-1; 10 nucleotides match TRBD1. J was trimmed by 9 bases and V by 6 bases; bases with no gene match: 17. Germline CDR1 is ENHRY and CDR2 is SYGVKD. The CDR3 consists of 17 residues. CDR3 bases: TGTGCCATCAGCCAAACCCACGGGACAGGGGTAGGAGGTGAGCAGTTCTTC. Encoded protein: CAISQTHGTGVGGEQFF.

V and J are TRBV9 and TRBJ2-1, with 12 nucleotides matching TRBD2. Trimming cost V 2 bases and J 9 bases; bases outside gene matches: 12. The CDR3 runs 17 residues. Germline lookup yields CDR1 SGDLS and CDR2 YYNGEE. Here the CDR3 reads CASSVPSGGGFESEQFF. The CDR3 coding sequence is TGTGCCAGCAGCGTTCCTAGCGGGGGGGGATTTGAAAGTGAGCAGTTCTTC.

The chain links TRBV19 to TRBJ2-7; D possibly corresponds to TRBD1 (5 bases). V shed 5 bases and J shed 0 bases, with 14 bases lying between them. Germline CDR1 is LNHDA and CDR2 is SQIVND (reference sequence). The CDR3 sequence is 15 residues long. Here the CDR3 reads CASSSRQLSSYEQYF. Here the CDR3 DNA reads TGTGCCAGTAGTTCCAGACAGCTCAGCTCCTACGAGCAGTACTTC. The full variable domain, its missing parts supplied by reference TRBV19 and TRBJ2-7, is DGGITQSPKYLFRKEGQNVTLSCEQNLNHDAMYWYRQDPGQGLRLIYYSQIVNDFQKGDIAEGYSVSREKKESFPLTVTSAQKNPTAFYLCASSSRQLSSYEQYFGPGTRLTVT.

This clone has only a few counts. V usage is TRBV28 and J usage is TRBJ1-4; no clear D. This CDR3 is built from 12 residues. V was cut by 6 bases and J by 7 bases, with 9 bases left in between. Germline CDR1 and CDR2: MDHEN and SYDVKM. In nucleotides, the CDR3 is TGTGCCAGCAGAGGCCCGGGTGAAAAACTGTTTTTT. Protein product: CASRGPGEKLFF.

The chain uses TRBV10-3 and TRBJ2-2; D tentatively fits TRBD1 or TRBD2 (5 bases each). Germline assignment: CDR1 ENHRY and CDR2 SYGVKD. Trimming took 10 bases from V and 0 from J, leaving 12 bases between them. The CDR3 contains 14 residues. The CDR3 loop is CATRGGSNTGELFF. DNA for the CDR3: TGTGCCACCCGTGGGGGTTCGAACACCGGGGAGCTGTTTTTT.

The table lists this clone with a few counts. The chain is built from TRBV2 and TRBJ2-3, with D hard to call. Trimming cost V 1 base and J 2 bases, with 7 bases left between them. Germline V gene lookup returns CDR1 SNHLY and CDR2 FYNNEI. The CDR3 runs to 14 residues. CDR3 nucleotides: TGTGCCAGCAGTGAAGGTCTGCTCACAGATACGCAGTATTTT. The encoded protein is CASSEGLLTDTQYF.

This chain connects TRBV24-1 to TRBJ2-7; TRBD1 or TRBD2 may be the D gene (5 bases each). The CDR3 covers 15 residues. Germline V gives CDR1 KGHDR, CDR2 SFDVKD. V dropped 3 bases and J dropped 1 base, with 12 bases sitting between them. The CDR3 loop reads CATSDARGRSYEQYF. Written as DNA, the CDR3 is TGTGCCACCAGTGATGCCCGGGGCAGGTCCTACGAGCAGTACTTC.

The chain recombines TRBV7-9 with TRBJ1-5; 7 nucleotides agree with TRBD1. Germline V gives CDR1 SEHNR, CDR2 FQNEAQ (reference sequence). CDR3 length equals 14 residues. V shed 4 bases, J shed 7 bases, and the junction held 7 bases outside the gene matches. CDR3 DNA sequence: TGTGCCAGCAGCTCAACAGGGGCGGGCCAGCCCCAGCATTTT. This translates into CASSSTGAGQPQHF.

The J gene is TRBJ2-5, the V gene TRBV7-9; D gene ambiguous. V was cut by 2 bases and J by 5 bases, with 15 bases left in between. CDR1 SEHNR and CDR2 FQNEAQ come from the germline V gene (reference sequence). This CDR3 is 15 amino acids long. The CDR3 nucleotides read TGTGCCAGCAGCTTACATCCCCAAATGGGGGAGACCCAGTACTTC. Translating gives CASSLHPQMGETQYF. The full variable domain, its missing parts supplied by reference TRBV7-9 and TRBJ2-5, is DTGVSQNPRHKITKRGQNVTFRCDPISEHNRLYWYRQTLGQGPEFLTYFQNEAQLEKSRLLSDRFSAERPKGSFSTLEIQRTEQGDSAMYLCASSLHPQMGETQYFGPGTRLLVL.

There are a few counts of this clone. V gene TRBV7-3 combines with J gene TRBJ2-2, with no clear D. With 1 base removed from V and 7 bases from J, the gap between germline ends came to 4 bases. The CDR3 runs to 12 residues. In germline, CDR1 is SGHTA, CDR2 FQGTGA. CDR3 in amino acids: CASSLNSGELFF. In DNA form, the CDR3 reads TGTGCCAGCAGCTTAAATAGCGGGGAGCTGTTTTTT. The full variable domain, completed using reference TRBV7-3 and TRBJ2-2, is GAGVSQTPSNKVTEKGKYVELRCDPISGHTALYWYRQSLGQGPEFLIYFQGTGAADDSGLPNDRFFAVRPEGSVSTLKIQRTERGDSAVYLCASSLNSGELFFGEGSRLTVL.

The genes are TRBV6-5 and TRBJ1-1; TRBD1 matches at 8 bases. The germline V gene has CDR1 MNHEY and CDR2 SVGAGI. This CDR3 comprises 14 residues. Germline trimming cut 5 bases from V and 4 bases from J; bases unmatched to any gene: 6. Written as DNA, the CDR3 is TGTGCCAGCAGTCAGACAGGGGAGACCACTGAAGCTTTCTTT. The encoded protein is CASSQTGETTEAFF.

The chain carries TRBV3-1 (or the pseudogene TRBV3-2) and TRBJ1-5, with 8 bases lining up with TRBD1. This CDR3 comprises 17 residues. The germline V gene has CDR1 LGHDT and CDR2 YNNKEL (reference sequence). V dropped 0 bases and J dropped 0; count of bases not matched to a gene: 4. The CDR3: CASSQDRTGYSNQPQHF. CDR3 sequence (DNA): TGTGCCAGCAGCCAAGACCGGACAGGGTATAGCAATCAGCCCCAGCATTTT.

The chain carries TRBV10-3 and TRBJ1-2; TRBD1 matches at 7 bases. Germline values: CDR1 ENHRY, CDR2 SYGVKD. This CDR3 spans 14 amino acids. Germline trimming cut 7 bases from V and 4 bases from J; bases unmatched to any gene: 9. The CDR3 DNA follows: TGTGCCATCACCGAGCAGACAGGGTCCTATGGCTACACCTTC. Its protein product is CAITEQTGSYGYTF.

The gene calls are TRBV7-9 and TRBJ2-1, with 8 bases lining up with TRBD1. With V trimmed by 1 base and J by 7 bases, 12 bases remained unmatched. Germline V gives CDR1 SEHNR, CDR2 FQNEAQ (reference sequence). The CDR3 is 17 amino acids. CDR3 region: CASSLVSNRGWMNEQFF. CDR3 coding DNA: TGTGCCAGCAGCTTAGTCAGTAACAGGGGGTGGATGAATGAGCAGTTCTTC. Full variable domain (remainder filled in from reference TRBV7-9 and TRBJ2-1): DTGVSQNPRHKITKRGQNVTFRCDPISEHNRLYWYRQTLGQGPEFLTYFQNEAQLEKSRLLSDRFSAERPKGSFSTLEIQRTEQGDSAMYLCASSLVSNRGWMNEQFFGPGTRLTVL.

This chain joins TRBV11-2 and TRBJ1-3; D is undetermined. The CDR3 loop spans 11 amino acids. Looked up from germline, CDR1 is SGHAT and CDR2 is FQNNGV. V dropped 6 bases and J dropped 2 bases, with 2 bases sitting between them. CDR3 region: CASRAGNTIYF. CDR3 nucleotide sequence: TGTGCCAGCAGGGCTGGAAACACCATATATTTT. Together with reference TRBV11-2 and TRBJ1-3, the CDR3 gives the full variable domain: EAGVAQSPRYKIIEKRQSVAFWCNPISGHATLYWYQQILGQGPKLLIQFQNNGVVDDSQLPKDRFSAERLKGVDSTLKIQPAKLEDSAVYLCASRAGNTIYFGEGSWLTVV.

This clone came up a few times. The chain recombines TRBV7-2 with TRBJ1-6; D is unclear. V was shortened by 1 base and J by 9 bases, with 13 bases between the two germline ends. Germline loops: CDR1 SGHTA, CDR2 FQGNSA. This CDR3 has 15 residues. CDR3 DNA sequence: TGTGCCAGCAGCTTAGAAGGGAGCCGTCTTTCACCCCTCCACTTT. It encodes CASSLEGSRLSPLHF.

In this sample, this clone turned up once. The J gene is TRBJ1-1, the V gene TRBV15; maybe TRBD1 (5 bases). CDR3 length equals 14 residues. The V end lost 5 bases, the J end lost 0 bases, and 10 bases lay between the germline ends. Germline CDR1 reads LNHNV; CDR2 reads YYDKDF (reference sequence). The CDR3 coding sequence is TGTGCCACCAGCCCAGGGACGTTGAACACTGAAGCTTTCTTT. Translated: CATSPGTLNTEAFF.

The chain employs TRBV5-1 and TRBJ2-7, with 9 bases aligning to TRBD2. This CDR3 is 14 amino acids long. V dropped 10 bases and J dropped 2; count of bases not matched to a gene: 10. CDR1 and CDR2 (germline): SGHRS, YFSETQ. This CDR3 reads CAGAGGTAAYEQYF. The CDR3 DNA is TGCGCCGGCGCGGGGGGGACAGCGGCCTACGAGCAGTACTTC.

The chain recombines TRBV4-1 with TRBJ1-6, with 8 nucleotides matching TRBD1. V shed 3 bases, J shed 7 bases, and the junction held 8 bases outside the gene matches. The CDR3 spans 16 residues. Germline V gene data show CDR1 as MGHRA and CDR2 as YSYEKL. The CDR3 region is CASSQPGQGNNSPLHF. In DNA form, the CDR3 reads TGCGCCAGCAGCCAGCCCGGACAGGGAAACAATTCACCCCTCCACTTT.

This chain joins TRBV28 and TRBJ2-3, with no clear D. Germline V gene sequence: CDR1 MDHEN, CDR2 SYDVKM. The CDR3 length is 12 residues. V lost 8 bases to trimming and J lost 6 bases, with 12 bases between them. The CDR3 nucleotides are TGTGCCAGCGCCCTGCGTACTGATACGCAGTATTTT. As protein: CASALRTDTQYF.

V is TRBV24-1 and J is TRBJ2-7; D uncertain. This CDR3 comprises 13 residues. CDR1 is KGHDR and CDR2 is SFDVKD in the germline V gene. Trimming took off 4 bases at V and 2 bases at J, with 8 bases between the two ends. The CDR3 sequence: CATSEDGTYEQYF. In DNA, the CDR3 is TGTGCCACCAGTGAAGACGGTACCTACGAGCAGTACTTC.